This T cell receptor (beta chain) emerged from a study of T cells in Graves' hyperthyroidism and ophthalmopathy. Researchers took RNA transcripts and amplified the TCR beta CDR3 regions from them. Carried out on the TCR CDR3, a first-round RT-PCR used the HTBI primer set. TCRdb ran MiXCR on the multiplex PCR reads and lists one entry per CDR3 protein. This table has a few hundred thousand distinct CDR3 sequences, more than 20% appearing once. Stable hyperthyroidism: no ophthalmopathy progression over 18 months of follow-up. Sequencing input: blood. This clonotype was obtained from a man younger than 35 with Graves' hyperthyroidism.

CDR3 DNA sequence: TGCAGCGTTGAAGCAGGGGGAGGGGCAGGGTCCTACGAGCAGTACTTC. It yields the protein CSVEAGGGAGSYEQYF. The gene calls are TRBV29-1 and TRBJ2-7; either TRBD1 or TRBD2 may supply D (7 bases each). Deletions cut 1 base from V and 1 base from J, with 17 bases between. This CDR3 is 16 amino acids long. The germline CDR1 and CDR2 sequences are SQVTM and ANQGSEA.